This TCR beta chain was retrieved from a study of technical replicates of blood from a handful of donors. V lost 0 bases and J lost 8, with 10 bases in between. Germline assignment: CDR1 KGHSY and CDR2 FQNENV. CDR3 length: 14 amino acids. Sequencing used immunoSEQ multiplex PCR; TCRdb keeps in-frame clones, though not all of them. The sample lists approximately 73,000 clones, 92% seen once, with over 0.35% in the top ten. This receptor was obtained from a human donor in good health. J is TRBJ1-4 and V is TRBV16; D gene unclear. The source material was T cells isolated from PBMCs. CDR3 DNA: TGTGCCAGCAGCCAATCAACAGAGACCGAAAAACTGTTTTTT. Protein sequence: CASSQSTETEKLFF.